This T cell receptor beta chain was sequenced for a study of T cells in Graves' hyperthyroidism and ophthalmopathy (dated by TCRdb to the late 2010s). Regarding the research as a whole: Peripheral blood samples were taken at the time of initial diagnosis, prior to any treatment. To identify distinguishing TCR V-J signatures, a discovery cohort of about a hundred patients was used, comprising some 45 with Graves' ophthalmopathy and 55 to 65 with stable Graves' hyperthyroidism. Prospective prediction of ophthalmopathy was tested in an independent validation cohort of 18 hyperthyroidism patients and 17 patients who later progressed to ophthalmopathy. The roughly 91 discovery patients were randomly split 7:3 into training and test sets. In more than 5 Graves' hyperthyroidism patients, the study also compared T-cell repertoires from thyroid tissue with T-cell repertoires from blood. After blood sampling, hyperthyroidism patients were treated with methimazole at a starting dose of 30 mg daily, and ophthalmopathy patients were treated with high-dose intravenous methylprednisolone. The paper describes TCR Vbeta CDR3 sequencing of about 140 peripheral blood samples, made up of some 40 ophthalmopathy patients, approximately 76 hyperthyroidism patients and about 17 progressor patients.

Points the paper makes about the study in general: Most expanded thyroid clonotypes (frequency above 0.001) were also found in blood, which suggests that blood repertoires may mirror thyroid immune responses. No statistical method was used to fix the sample size in advance, and group allocation was not hidden from the investigators. A 13 V-J signature model separated ophthalmopathy from stable hyperthyroidism, with around 90% sensitivity and just under 84% specificity in cross-validation and 80%/75% in testing. In validation, progression to ophthalmopathy was predicted by the model with 65% to 71% sensitivity and around 75% specificity, a median of roughly 6.4 months before onset.

Ophthalmopathy patients had moderately to severely active disease, Clinical Activity Score of at least 3, NOSPECS grade of at least 4, and duration under 3 months. Any patient with an uncontrolled infection, another autoimmune disease, pregnancy or lactation was excluded. Diagnoses were established on the basis of clinical symptoms, serum thyroxine and TRAb, thyroid ultrasound, and orbital computed tomography. PBMCs were isolated from 10 ml of fresh peripheral blood by Ficoll-Paque density gradient centrifugation. Trizol reagent was used to extract total RNA, and RNA quality was then checked on an Agilent 2100 Bioanalyzer. TCR beta CDR3 regions were amplified from RNA transcripts. For the first round of RT-PCR on the TCR CDR3, the HTBI primer set was used together with the Qiagen OneStep RT-PCR kit. Libraries were constructed in a second round of multiplex PCR, after which size selection and purification were performed. The libraries were sequenced on an Illumina HiSeq2000 using paired-end 100 bp reads. In the paper's pipeline: SOAPnuke was used to process the raw data, throwing out any read that contained adapters or uncalled bases, had a mean Phred below 15, or lacked an exact constant-primer or identifier match. COPE v1.2.5 was used to merge high-quality paired reads, and clonotypes were defined as unique nucleotide sequences. Clonotypes were aligned to IMGT TRBV, TRBD and TRBJ reference segments using MiTCR v1.1. The analysis was restricted to V-J combinations with a frequency above 0.0001, which together covered about 99% of the repertoires. A TCS score was defined as the ratio of F50 (clonal expansion) to E x V (chaos), with BLOSUM62-based TCRdist applied between CDR3 peptides within each V-J. Welch's t-statistics and random forest reduced roughly 540 V-J features to 13, which were used in a naive Bayes classifier (R e1071). Clones were called with MiXCR by TCRdb after fastp trimmed the public reads at Q25, and only in-frame beta chains were retained. Each CDR3 protein appears once, grouped with its most common genes and DNA. None of the V and J calls come from the authors' own analysis; TCRdb made them. Counted in this sample were some 490,000 distinct CDR3 sequences; 22% of them appeared once. About half of the sample is in the top ten clones.

Taken from cysteine to phenylalanine, the CDR3 has 13 residues. The kept DNA is CDR3 alone, 39 bases in frame from the first base. V is reduced by 2 bases and J by 5 bases, leaving a spacing of 8 bases between them. The germline V gene (reference sequence) specifies SGHNT as CDR1 and YYREEE as CDR2. This clonotype was seen only a few times. Its antigen target is currently unknown. No much larger clone exists at a distance of one base, and base qualities are not known. The sequenced material came from blood. The V and J segments used are TRBV5-4 and TRBJ2-1, with no confidently assigned D gene. The receptor comes from an older woman with Graves' ophthalmopathy. The DNA sequence is TGTGCCAGCAGCTTTGGAAGGGACAATGAGCAGTTCTTC. Translated, this is CASSFGRDNEQFF.